Listed below are T cell receptor beta chains from one sample, sequenced in a study of blood T cell repertoires in COVID-19. Measured with immunoSEQ multiplex PCR; TCRdb has only the in-frame clones, and not every one. The table lists under 95,000 clones, around 86% of them singletons. The sample consisted of peripheral blood. The receptors stem from a woman of 80 years or more with acute or convalescent COVID-19. Both conserved end residues are part of each CDR3. The D gene is left open where the match is weak. Only some rows state a clone size, as once, few, many or a class for expanded clones.

d_call	clone_size	v_call	j_call	cdr3_nt	cdr3_aa
TRBD2	.	TRBV7-3	TRBJ2-1	TGTGCCAGCAGCTTCTCGGGAGGGCTGGGAAATGAGCAGTTCTTC	CASSFSGGLGNEQFF
.	.	TRBV11-2	TRBJ2-6	TGTGCCAGCAGCCCACTGGGGGCCCCAACCCCCAGGGGGGCCAACGTCCTGACTTTC	CASSPLGAPTPRGANVLTF
TRBD1	.	TRBV6-2/TRBV6-3	TRBJ1-1	TGTGCCAGCAGTACCCACAGGGGCAGCGGCACTGAAGCTTTCTTT	CASSTHRGSGTEAFF
TRBD1	.	TRBV24-1	TRBJ2-1	TGTGCCACCAGTGACGTTGGACAGGGTCTGTACAATGAGCAGTTCTTC	CATSDVGQGLYNEQFF
TRBD2	.	TRBV6-4	TRBJ2-3	TGTGCCAGCAAAAAGACTAGCTTTAGCACAGATACGCAGTATTTT	CASKKTSFSTDTQYF
.	.	TRBV18	TRBJ2-7	TGTGCCAGCTCACCCCTGCTGAGCGGCGAGCAGTACTTC	CASSPLLSGEQYF
TRBD1	.	TRBV19	TRBJ2-7	TGTGCCAGTAGTATAGTCGGACAGGGGTCCCACGAGCAGTACTTC	CASSIVGQGSHEQYF
TRBD1	.	TRBV7-6	TRBJ2-7	TGTGCCAGCAGCACGGGACAGGGTTATTCCTACGAGCAGTACTTC	CASSTGQGYSYEQYF
TRBD1	.	TRBV18	TRBJ1-2	TGTGCCAGCTCACCGAGGGGGCTCGGCTATGGCTACACCTTC	CASSPRGLGYGYTF
TRBD1	.	TRBV30	TRBJ2-3	TGTGCCTGGAGTAGAAAGACAGGGGTCACAGATACGCAGTATTTT	CAWSRKTGVTDTQYF
.	.	TRBV7-3	TRBJ2-3	TGTGCCAGCAGCTTAACCCGATCGAGTACAGATACGCAGTATTTT	CASSLTRSSTDTQYF
.	few	TRBV12-3/TRBV12-4	TRBJ1-2	TGTGCCATCCGGACTTTAAGAGGCTACACCTTC	CAIRTLRGYTF
.	.	TRBV5-1	TRBJ2-3	TGCGCCAGCAGCTTGCCCAAGGACTCTAACACAGATACGCAGTATTTT	CASSLPKDSNTDTQYF
.	.	TRBV6-6	TRBJ1-1	TGTGCCAGCAGTTACGGCGGGCGGTCTGAAGCTTTCTTT	CASSYGGRSEAFF
TRBD1	.	TRBV11-2	TRBJ1-4	TGTGCCAGCAGCCCCCGCCGGGACAGAGAAATTAATGAAAAACTGTTTTTT	CASSPRRDREINEKLFF
TRBD2	.	TRBV5-1	TRBJ2-1	TGCGCCAGCAGACCTACTAGCGAATCCTACAATGAGCAGTTCTTC	CASRPTSESYNEQFF
TRBD2	.	TRBV25-1	TRBJ2-1	TGTGCCAGCACACCCAACATAGCGGGAGGGCCTCCGTTCTTC	CASTPNIAGGPPFF
.	.	TRBV5-6	TRBJ1-6	TGTGCCAGCAGCTTCCTGGACAGCCTGGGGGCCTCACCCCTCCACTTT	CASSFLDSLGASPLHF
.	.	TRBV19	TRBJ1-2	TGTGCCAGTAGTATAGGCGAGAACTATGGCTACACCTTC	CASSIGENYGYTF
.	.	TRBV3-1/TRBV3-2	TRBJ2-2	TGTGCCAGCAGCCAAGGGGAGAGGGCCGGGGAGCTGTTTTTT	CASSQGERAGELFF
.	.	TRBV5-1	TRBJ1-6	TGCGCCAGCAGCCCTACAGGGAGTAATTCACCCCTCCACTTT	CASSPTGSNSPLHF
TRBD1	.	TRBV12-3/TRBV12-4	TRBJ1-1	TGTGCCAGCAACATCATCGGACAGGGCCCGCCTTTCTTT	CASNIIGQGPPFF
.	.	TRBV9	TRBJ2-3	TGTGCCAGCAGCGTAGGTCCGGCGGCCACAGATACGCAGTATTTT	CASSVGPAATDTQYF
TRBD2	.	TRBV6-4	TRBJ2-1	TGTGCCAGCAGTGACCGAGCGGGGGCTCGAAAGTTCTTC	CASSDRAGARKFF
.	.	TRBV5-6	TRBJ2-7	TGTGCCAGCAGCTTGGGTCAAAACTCATACGAGCAGTACTTC	CASSLGQNSYEQYF
TRBD1	.	TRBV6-5	TRBJ1-5	TGTGCCAGCAGTTCATACGGGACAGGGCCGGGTCAGCCCCAGCATTTT	CASSSYGTGPGQPQHF
.	.	TRBV7-9	TRBJ1-5	TGTGCCAGCAGCTGGTCAGCGGAGCCCCAGCATTTT	CASSWSAEPQHF
.	.	TRBV2	TRBJ1-2	TGTGCCAGCAGTGAGCGGAGCTATGGCTACACCTTC	CASSERSYGYTF
.	.	TRBV27	TRBJ2-3	TGTGCCAGCAGCTCGTTGTTGAGGGGGGGAAACACAGATACGCAGTATTTT	CASSSLLRGGNTDTQYF
TRBD2	.	TRBV6-1	TRBJ2-1	TGTGCCAGCAGTGAAGTGGGACTAGCGGGAGTCGGGTACAATGAGCAGTTCTTC	CASSEVGLAGVGYNEQFF
TRBD1	once	TRBV6-5	TRBJ1-6	TGTGCCAGCACCCGAGGGACAGGGGATTCACCCCTCCACTTT	CASTRGTGDSPLHF
.	.	TRBV12-3/TRBV12-4	TRBJ1-2	TGTGCCAGCAGTTCCGCAGGGCCATATGGCTACACCTTC	CASSSAGPYGYTF
TRBD1	few	TRBV19	TRBJ1-5	TGTGCCAGTAGAGGACAGGGGGTTCGCAATCAGCCCCAGCATTTT	CASRGQGVRNQPQHF
.	.	TRBV6-5	TRBJ1-2	TGTGCCAGCAGTCCCCGGGGGGCCACTGCTTCTGGCTACACCTTC	CASSPRGATASGYTF
.	.	TRBV19	TRBJ2-1	TGTGCCAGTAGTGCTGGAGGGTTCTACAATGAGCAGTTCTTC	CASSAGGFYNEQFF
TRBD2	.	TRBV30	TRBJ2-1	TGTGCCTGGGGAGCGGGAGGCCCCCACAATGAGCAGTTCTTC	CAWGAGGPHNEQFF
TRBD1	.	TRBV7-9	TRBJ2-2	TGTGCCAGCAGCTTAGGGACAGGGGCCACCGGGGAGCTGTTTTTT	CASSLGTGATGELFF
.	.	TRBV6-2/TRBV6-3	TRBJ2-3	TGTGCCAGCAGTTACTCGACTGGGGCTAGAGATACGCAGTATTTT	CASSYSTGARDTQYF
TRBD1	.	TRBV30	TRBJ1-4	TGTGCCTGGAGTGGTACAGGGGCGGCTAATGAAAAACTGTTTTTT	CAWSGTGAANEKLFF
.	.	TRBV5-4	TRBJ2-3	TGTGCCAGCAGCTCGACGATCGGGACAGATACGCAGTATTTT	CASSSTIGTDTQYF
.	.	TRBV19	TRBJ2-1	TGTGCCAGTAGTATCCCAGGGCCTCACTACAATGAGCAGTTCTTC	CASSIPGPHYNEQFF
.	.	TRBV7-9	TRBJ2-5	TGTGCCAGCAGCGCCCCGGGGGTTAGGGAGACCCAGTACTTC	CASSAPGVRETQYF
TRBD1	.	TRBV19	TRBJ1-6	TGTGCCAGTAGTAGGACAGGCGGTAATTCACCCCTCCACTTT	CASSRTGGNSPLHF
.	.	TRBV30	TRBJ1-3	TGTGCCTGGAGAACAGGGAACACCATATATTTT	CAWRTGNTIYF
.	.	TRBV29-1	TRBJ1-1	TGCAGCGTTGAAGCCCTGACGGGGAAGAAGACTGAAGCTTTCTTT	CSVEALTGKKTEAFF
TRBD1	.	TRBV5-1	TRBJ2-2	TGCGCCAGCAGCTGGAGGGGACAGGGGGACACCGGGGAGCTGTTTTTT	CASSWRGQGDTGELFF
.	.	TRBV28	TRBJ1-5	TGTGCCAGCACCTACAGCTATAGCAATCAGCCCCAGCATTTT	CASTYSYSNQPQHF
TRBD1	.	TRBV7-8	TRBJ1-2	TGTGCCAGCAGCTCCCAACAGGGGGCGAACTATGGCTACACCTTC	CASSSQQGANYGYTF
TRBD1	.	TRBV9	TRBJ1-4	TGTGCCAGCAGCGTAACAGGGGGCCCCTCTCAAAAACTGTTTTTT	CASSVTGGPSQKLFF
TRBD1	once	TRBV9	TRBJ1-6	TGTGCCAGCAGCATAGGGGACAGGGGCTCCTATAATTCACCCCTCCACTTT	CASSIGDRGSYNSPLHF
.	.	TRBV6-1	TRBJ2-6	TGTGCCAGCAGTGTGGGGGGGGGCGCTGGGGCCAACGTCCTGACTTTC	CASSVGGGAGANVLTF
TRBD1	.	TRBV25-1	TRBJ1-1	TGTGCCAGCGGACGAACAGGGGCCCTGGGGAGAACTGAAGCTTTCTTT	CASGRTGALGRTEAFF
.	.	TRBV25-1	TRBJ2-3	TGTGCCAGCAGTGAAAGCGGCAGACCCACAGATACGCAGTATTTT	CASSESGRPTDTQYF